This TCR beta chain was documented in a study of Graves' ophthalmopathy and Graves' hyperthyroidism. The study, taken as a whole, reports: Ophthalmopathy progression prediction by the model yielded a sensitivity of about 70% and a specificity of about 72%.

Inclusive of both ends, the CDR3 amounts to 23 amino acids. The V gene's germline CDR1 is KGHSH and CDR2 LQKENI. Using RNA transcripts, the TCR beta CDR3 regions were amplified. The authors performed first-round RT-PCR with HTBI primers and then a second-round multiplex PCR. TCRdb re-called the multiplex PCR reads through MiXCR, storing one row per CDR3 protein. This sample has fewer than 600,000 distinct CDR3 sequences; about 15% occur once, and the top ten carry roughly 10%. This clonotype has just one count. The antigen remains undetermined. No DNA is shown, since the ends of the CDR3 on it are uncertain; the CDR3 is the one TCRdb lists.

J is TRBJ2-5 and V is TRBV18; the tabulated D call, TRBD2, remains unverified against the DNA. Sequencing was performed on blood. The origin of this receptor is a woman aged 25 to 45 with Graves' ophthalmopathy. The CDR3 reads CASLGLAGPHRNIQYFGAGTQYF.